This T cell receptor beta chain was identified in a study of cytomegalovirus exposure and HLA in healthy donors. Note on this clone: Its specificity is unknown.

Researchers ran the PCR with 60 Vbeta and 13 Jbeta primers. Clones were sequenced by immunoSEQ multiplex PCR, and TCRdb holds only the in-frame ones, with some missing. This sample has under 200,000 clones, with 65% to 85% found just once. Germline values: CDR1 MNHEY, CDR2 SMNVEV (reference sequence). The V end lost 5 bases, the J end lost 2 bases, and 10 bases lay between the germline ends. CDR3 size: 13 residues. General study findings and limits: Cytomegalovirus-associated TCR beta chains were listed, numbering some 170. Roughly even sequencing depth across donors was the assumption behind the presence/absence analyses. Whilst most TCR sequences proved rare, a subset of public TCRs occurred across many donors.

The sequenced sample consisted of PBMCs. This receptor was obtained from a man in his 60s in good health and CMV-seronegative. V and J are TRBV27 and TRBJ2-7; D possibly corresponds to TRBD1 (6 bases). CDR3 in amino acids: CASSEGVAYEQYF. The CDR3 region has the DNA TGTGCCAGCAGTGAGGGGGTGGCCTACGAGCAGTACTTC.